This TCR beta chain appears in the sequencing data of a study of PD-1 blockade in classical Hodgkin lymphoma. Some clones are missing from TCRdb's copy, which holds only in-frame ones; the method was immunoSEQ multiplex PCR. The repertoire holds fewer than 40,000 clones, around 89% seen once, with 0.22% in the top ten. Findings and caveats of the study: The origin of the repertoire differences remains undefined, with disease activity or prior therapy as possible causes. As was reported, newly diagnosed patients showed lower baseline TCR diversity than healthy donors did.

Time point of the sample: newly diagnosed, previously untreated cHL patient sample. CD4+ T cells were purified from thawed PBMCs by magnetic negative selection. Peripheral samples used as comparators were newly diagnosed, untreated classical Hodgkin lymphoma PBMCs. To note about this clone: The antigen is unknown.

V was trimmed by 2 bases and J by 8 bases, leaving 10 bases between them. The CDR3 contains 14 residues. Germline V lookup: CDR1 SGHVS, CDR2 FNYEAQ. Specimen: CD4+ T cells from blood. This chain uses TRBV7-6 with TRBJ1-6, with D perhaps matching TRBD1 (6 bases). This TCR derives from a human donor with classical Hodgkin lymphoma. CDR3 DNA sequence: TGTGCCAGCAGCTTATCAGGGGCCGATTCACCCCTCCACTTT. Encoded protein: CASSLSGADSPLHF.